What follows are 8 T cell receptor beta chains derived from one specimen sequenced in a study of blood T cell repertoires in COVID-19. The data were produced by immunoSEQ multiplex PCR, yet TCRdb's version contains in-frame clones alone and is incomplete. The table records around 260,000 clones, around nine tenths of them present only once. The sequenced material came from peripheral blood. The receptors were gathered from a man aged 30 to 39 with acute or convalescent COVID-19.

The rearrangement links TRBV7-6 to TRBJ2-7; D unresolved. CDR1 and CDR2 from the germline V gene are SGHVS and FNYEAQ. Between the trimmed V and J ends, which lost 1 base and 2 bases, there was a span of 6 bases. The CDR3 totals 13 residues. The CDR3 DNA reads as TGTGCCAGCAGCTTAGGCAGGCCCTACGAGCAGTACTTC. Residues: CASSLGRPYEQYF.

CDR3 DNA sequence: TGTGCCAGCAGGGGCCCTGGCTCCTACAATGAGCAGTTCTTC. The encoded protein is CASRGPGSYNEQFF. The chain links TRBV2 to TRBJ2-1; D unresolved. This CDR3 is built from 14 residues. CDR1 SNHLY and CDR2 FYNNEI come from the germline V gene. Trimming shortened V by 6 bases and J by 0 bases, and 9 bases separated the two germline ends.

CDR3 sequence: CASSSTSGRVGGELFF. The CDR3 bases are TGTGCCAGCAGCTCGACTAGCGGGAGGGTTGGCGGGGAGCTGTTTTTT. The V gene is TRBV11-3, the J gene TRBJ2-2; 14 bases match TRBD2. The CDR3 spans 16 residues. Trimming removed 4 bases from V and 7 bases from J; junction bases left unmatched: 5. In germline, CDR1 is SGHNT, CDR2 YENEEA.

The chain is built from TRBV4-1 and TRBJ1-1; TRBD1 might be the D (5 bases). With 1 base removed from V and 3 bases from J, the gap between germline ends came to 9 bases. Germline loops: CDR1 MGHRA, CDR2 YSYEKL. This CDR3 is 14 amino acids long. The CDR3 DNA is TGCGCCAGCAGCCAAGGACAGTGGGACACTGAAGCTTTCTTT. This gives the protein CASSQGQWDTEAFF.

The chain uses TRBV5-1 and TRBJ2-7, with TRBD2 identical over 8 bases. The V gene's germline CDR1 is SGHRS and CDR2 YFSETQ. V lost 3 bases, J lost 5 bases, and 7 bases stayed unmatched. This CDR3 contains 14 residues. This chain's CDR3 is CASSWSGRGNEQYF. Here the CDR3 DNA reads TGCGCCAGCAGCTGGAGCGGGAGAGGTAACGAGCAGTACTTC.

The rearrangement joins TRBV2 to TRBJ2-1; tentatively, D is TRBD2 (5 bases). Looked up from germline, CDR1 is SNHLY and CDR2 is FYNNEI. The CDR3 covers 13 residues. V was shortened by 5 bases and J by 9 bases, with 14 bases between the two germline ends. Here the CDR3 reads CASSSVLASEQFF. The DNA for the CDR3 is TGTGCCAGCAGTTCCGTTCTAGCTAGTGAGCAGTTCTTC.

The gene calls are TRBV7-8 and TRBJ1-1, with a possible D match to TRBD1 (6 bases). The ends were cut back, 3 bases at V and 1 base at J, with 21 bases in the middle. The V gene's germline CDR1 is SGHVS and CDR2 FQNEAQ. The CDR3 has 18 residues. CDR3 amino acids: CASSFSVRGRYGNTEAFF. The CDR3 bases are TGTGCCAGCAGCTTTTCTGTCAGGGGCCGGTATGGGAACACTGAAGCTTTCTTT.

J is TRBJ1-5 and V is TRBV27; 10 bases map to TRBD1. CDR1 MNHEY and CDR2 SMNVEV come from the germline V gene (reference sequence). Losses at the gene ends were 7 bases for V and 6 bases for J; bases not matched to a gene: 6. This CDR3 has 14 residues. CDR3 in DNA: TGTGCCAGCAAGGCGACAGGGGGCGGTCAGCCCCAGCATTTT. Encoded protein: CASKATGGGQPQHF.